Sequencing of this TCR beta chain was carried out in a study of graft-versus-host responses after intestinal transplantation. In the study overall: Isolated intestinal, liver-intestinal, or multivisceral transplants were what recipients had. The study, taken as a whole, reports: GvH clones surfaced in recipient marrow, some emerging earlier in ileum or blood. Individuals carrying graft-donor T cell macrochimerism showed high graft-versus-host to host-versus-graft clonal ratios in allografts.

As concerns this clone: The antigen remains unidentified.

CDR3 length: 17 residues. With 6 bases removed from V and 6 bases from J, the gap between germline ends came to 26 bases. Per germline, CDR1 LNHDA and CDR2 SQIVND (reference sequence). Generated by immunoSEQ multiplex PCR, the TCRdb table keeps only in-frame clones and is missing some. The table shows fewer than 120,000 clones, with roughly 93% occurring only once. The material was unstimulated CD8+ T cells sorted from spleen or lymph node cells, obtained before intestinal transplant. The V gene is TRBV19, the J gene TRBJ1-1, with D tentatively TRBD1 (6 bases). This TCR derives from a human donor who received an intestinal transplant. The CDR3 nucleotides are TGTGCCAGTAGCCCCAGGGGCGGGTTTTGGGTGGAGGCTGAAGCTTTCTTT. Translated: CASSPRGGFWVEAEAFF.